This T cell receptor beta chain was sequenced during a study of spatial heterogeneity in lung cancer. Study-level findings and limits: Mutation counts in tumors were tracked by counts of expanded intratumoral alpha and beta TCRs.

Germline-derived CDR1 and CDR2 are SGHVS and FNYEAQ. CDR3 length: 13 residues. V lost 1 base to trimming and J lost 6 bases, with 7 bases between them. Sample time point: sample taken at primary tumor resection. The donors, around 72 patients with untreated early-stage non-small cell lung cancer, provided the samples. The input material, whole RNA from tumor, nontumor lung or frozen PBMC, was sequenced unsorted. MiXCR, applied by TCRdb to the 5' RACE reads, yields one record per CDR3 protein. The sample has about 1,700 distinct CDR3 sequences; about 4.6% are singletons. By frequency in the sample, this clonotype is medium-sized. Its specificity is unknown.

The sequence was obtained from a male donor with early-stage non-small cell lung cancer. The genes are TRBV7-6 and TRBJ1-5; D is unresolved. The sequences come from lung tumor tissue, collected at surgery. The CDR3 sequence is CASSLEVGQPQHF. In DNA form, the CDR3 reads TGTGCCAGCAGCTTAGAGGTCGGTCAGCCCCAGCATTTT.